These T cell receptor beta chains were read from a single sample in a study of blood T cell repertoires in COVID-19. Profiling relied on immunoSEQ multiplex PCR, and the TCRdb table lists in-frame clones only, not all of them. The sample includes fewer than 80,000 clones, approximately 91% of them seen just once. What was sequenced was peripheral blood. These receptors came from a woman between 50 and 59 years old with active or convalescent COVID-19. Both conserved end residues are part of each CDR3. D genes are given only for firm matches. Clone size, where shown, is once, few, many, or a class for clones that have expanded.

V gene	J gene	clone size	D gene	CDR3 DNA	CDR3 protein
TRBV2	TRBJ2-5	NA	TRBD2	TGTGCCAGCCTGCTAGCGGGAGCGCGCGAGACCCAGTACTTC	CASLLAGARETQYF
TRBV7-6	TRBJ2-2	NA	TRBD1	TGTGCCAGCAGTTTAGGAGCCGGGACAGGGAACACCGGGGAGCTGTTTTTT	CASSLGAGTGNTGELFF
TRBV29-1	TRBJ2-1	few	TRBD2	TGCAGCGTCGATAGCGGGAGACGATACAATGAGCAGTTCTTC	CSVDSGRRYNEQFF
TRBV27	TRBJ2-7	once	NA	TGTGCCAGCAGTTTATCGCCCAGGGGCGACGAGCAGTACTTC	CASSLSPRGDEQYF
TRBV10-3	TRBJ2-1	few	NA	TGTGCCATCAGTCGGGATCCGACGGGAGCGGACTACAATGAGCAGTTCTTC	CAISRDPTGADYNEQFF
TRBV4-2	TRBJ2-3	NA	NA	TGTGCCAGCAGCCCCCGGGCTAGCAATCCGGCAGATACGCAGTATTTT	CASSPRASNPADTQYF
TRBV2	TRBJ2-7	NA	TRBD1	TGTGCCAGCAGTCGAGACAGGGACATCTACGAGCAGTACTTC	CASSRDRDIYEQYF
TRBV7-9	TRBJ1-1	few	NA	TGTGCCAGCAGCTTATGGACAAGTAACACTGAAGCTTTCTTT	CASSLWTSNTEAFF
TRBV4-1	TRBJ2-7	NA	TRBD1	TGCGCCAGCAGCCAAGATTGGGCAGGGGGCTACTACGAGCAGTACTTC	CASSQDWAGGYYEQYF
TRBV6-2/TRBV6-3	TRBJ2-7	NA	NA	TGTGCCAGCAGTTGGCCAGGGAACCAGTACTTC	CASSWPGNQYF
TRBV7-9	TRBJ2-1	NA	TRBD2	TGTGCCAGCAGCCAACAAGCCGGACTAGTGAGCTCCTACAATGAGCAGTTCTTC	CASSQQAGLVSSYNEQFF
TRBV2	TRBJ2-1	NA	TRBD2	TGTGCCAGCAGTACCGAACCGACTAGCGGGAGGGCTTACAATGAGCAGTTCTTC	CASSTEPTSGRAYNEQFF
TRBV27	TRBJ2-7	NA	TRBD2	TGTGCCAGCAGTTTATCAAGCGGGAGGGGATACGAGCAGTACTTC	CASSLSSGRGYEQYF
TRBV5-8	TRBJ1-2	NA	NA	TGTGCCAGCAGCGGATCCCGGGCCCCCCGGAGGTATGGCTACACCTTC	CASSGSRAPRRYGYTF
TRBV2	TRBJ2-7	NA	TRBD2	TGTGCCAGCAGTGAAGAAAGCGGGAGGCCCTACGAGCAGTACTTC	CASSEESGRPYEQYF
TRBV27	TRBJ1-1	once	NA	TGTGCCAGCAGTTTATTTGCCGGTGCAAACACTGAAGCTTTCTTT	CASSLFAGANTEAFF
TRBV19	TRBJ2-7	NA	TRBD1	TGTGCCAGTAGTCCCGGGACAGCGACCTACGAGCAGTACTTC	CASSPGTATYEQYF
TRBV9	TRBJ1-3	NA	TRBD1	TGTGCCAGCAGCGCACAGGGGGGATCTGGAAACACCATATATTTT	CASSAQGGSGNTIYF
TRBV7-2	TRBJ2-1	NA	TRBD2	TGTGCCAGCAGCTCGGGACTAGCGGGTTACAATGAGCAGTTCTTC	CASSSGLAGYNEQFF
TRBV27	TRBJ1-1	NA	TRBD1	TGTGCCAGCAGTCCATCGACAGGGAGTGGGACTGAAGCTTTCTTT	CASSPSTGSGTEAFF
TRBV6-5	TRBJ1-3	NA	NA	TGTGCCAGCAGGCCCAACAGGGAAGGAAACACCATATATTTT	CASRPNREGNTIYF
TRBV5-1	TRBJ2-5	NA	NA	TGCGCCAGCAGCGTGGGACGGGGTTCCCAAGAGACCCAGTACTTC	CASSVGRGSQETQYF
TRBV3-1/TRBV3-2	TRBJ2-2	NA	TRBD2	TGTGCCAGCAGCCAAGAAAACTTAGCCGGCGGGAGATCTGGCGGGGAGCTGTTTTTT	CASSQENLAGGRSGGELFF
TRBV10-2	TRBJ2-3	NA	TRBD1	TGCGCCAGCGCTAGCTTACAGGGGGGCGGAGATACGCAGTATTTT	CASASLQGGGDTQYF
TRBV7-9	TRBJ1-2	few	NA	TGTGCCAGCAGCATACAGGGAAGAGGTTATGGCTACACCTTC	CASSIQGRGYGYTF
TRBV19	TRBJ2-1	NA	TRBD1	TGTGCCAGTACCAAATCCGGGACAGGGGGCGAGAAGCTCAATGAGCAGTTCTTC	CASTKSGTGGEKLNEQFF
TRBV5-1	TRBJ1-5	NA	NA	TGCGCCAGCAGCTTGGGGGTCTCGGGACAGCCCCAGCATTTT	CASSLGVSGQPQHF
TRBV12-3/TRBV12-4	TRBJ2-7	NA	NA	TGTGCCAGCAGTTTAGCGCGCGCCTACGAGCAGTACTTC	CASSLARAYEQYF
TRBV6-5	TRBJ1-4	NA	NA	TGTGCCAGCAGTTACTCGGGGGGGGCTAATGAAAAACTGTTTTTT	CASSYSGGANEKLFF
TRBV24-1	TRBJ2-1	NA	NA	TGTGCCACCAGTGATCCGAGCGGCTATGAGCAGTTCTTC	CATSDPSGYEQFF
TRBV5-4	TRBJ2-7	NA	TRBD2	TGTGCCAGCAGCTTTAAAGCGGGAGGGCCCTACGAGCAGTACTTC	CASSFKAGGPYEQYF
TRBV7-9	TRBJ1-2	NA	TRBD1	TGTGCCAGCAGCTCTCCAGGACAGGGGCCTGGCTACACCTTC	CASSSPGQGPGYTF
TRBV19	TRBJ2-1	NA	TRBD1	TGTGCCACAAGGGGGACAGGGGTCAATGAGCAGTTCTTC	CATRGTGVNEQFF
TRBV4-1	TRBJ1-1	NA	NA	TGCGCCAGCAGCCATCCACAGGGCCTGAACACTGAAGCTTTCTTT	CASSHPQGLNTEAFF
TRBV27	TRBJ2-1	few	TRBD2	TGTGCCAGCGGTGAAGCTAGCGGAGTAAACAATGAGCAGTTCTTC	CASGEASGVNNEQFF
TRBV12-3/TRBV12-4	TRBJ2-5	NA	NA	TGTGCCAGCAGTCCAAGTAGTCGGGAGACCCAGTACTTC	CASSPSSRETQYF
TRBV6-5	TRBJ2-1	NA	TRBD2	TGTGCCAGCAGTTACGAGCGGGAGGCCAGCAATGAGCAGTTCTTC	CASSYEREASNEQFF